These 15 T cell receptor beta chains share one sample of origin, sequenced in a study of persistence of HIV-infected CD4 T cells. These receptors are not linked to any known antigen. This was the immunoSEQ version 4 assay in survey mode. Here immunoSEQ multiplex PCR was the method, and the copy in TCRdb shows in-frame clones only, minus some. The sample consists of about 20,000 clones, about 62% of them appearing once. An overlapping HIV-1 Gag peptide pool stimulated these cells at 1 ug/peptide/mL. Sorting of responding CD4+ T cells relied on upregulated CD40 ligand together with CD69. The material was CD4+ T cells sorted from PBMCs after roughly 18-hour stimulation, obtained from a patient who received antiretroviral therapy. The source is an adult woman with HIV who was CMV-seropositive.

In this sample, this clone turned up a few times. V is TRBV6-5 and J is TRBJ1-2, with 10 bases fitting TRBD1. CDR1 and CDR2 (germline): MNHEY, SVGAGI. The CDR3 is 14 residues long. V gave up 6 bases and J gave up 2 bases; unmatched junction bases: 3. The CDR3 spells CASSRTGGNYGYTF. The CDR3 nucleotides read TGTGCCAGCAGCCGGACAGGGGGGAACTATGGCTACACCTTC.

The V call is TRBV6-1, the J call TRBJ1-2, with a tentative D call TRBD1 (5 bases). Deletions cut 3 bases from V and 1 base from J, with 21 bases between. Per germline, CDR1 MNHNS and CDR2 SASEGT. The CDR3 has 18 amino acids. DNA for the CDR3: TGTGCCAGCAGTGACGGAGGCCTTGGGGGTAGAGGTAACTATGGCTACACCTTC. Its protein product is CASSDGGLGGRGNYGYTF.

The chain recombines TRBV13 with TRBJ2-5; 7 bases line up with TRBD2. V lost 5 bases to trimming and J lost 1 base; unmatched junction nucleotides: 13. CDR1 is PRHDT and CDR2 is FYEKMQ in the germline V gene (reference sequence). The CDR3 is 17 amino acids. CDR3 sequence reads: CASSRRGGGRFQETQYF. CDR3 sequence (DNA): TGTGCCAGCAGCCGCCGTGGGGGGGGGAGATTCCAAGAGACCCAGTACTTC.

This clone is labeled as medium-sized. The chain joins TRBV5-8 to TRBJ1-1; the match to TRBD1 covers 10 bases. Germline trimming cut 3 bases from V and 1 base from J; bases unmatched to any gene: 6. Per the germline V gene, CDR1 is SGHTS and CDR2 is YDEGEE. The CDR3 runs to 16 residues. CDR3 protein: CASSYRDRGSNTEAFF. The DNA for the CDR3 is TGTGCCAGCAGCTACCGGGACAGGGGCTCGAACACTGAAGCTTTCTTT.

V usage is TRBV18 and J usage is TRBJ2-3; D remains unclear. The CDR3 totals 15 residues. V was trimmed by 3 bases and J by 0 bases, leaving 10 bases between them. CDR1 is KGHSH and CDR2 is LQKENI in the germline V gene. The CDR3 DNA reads TGTGCCAGCTCACCGGACGGATCTAGCACAGATACGCAGTATTTT. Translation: CASSPDGSSTDTQYF.

The CDR3 sequence: CASSRPPGQGNTEAFF. The CDR3 DNA sequence: TGTGCCAGCAGCCGACCTCCGGGACAGGGGAACACTGAAGCTTTCTTT. V gene TRBV7-9 combines with J gene TRBJ1-1, with 9 bases aligning to TRBD1. Germline V CDR1 and CDR2: SEHNR, FQNEAQ (reference sequence). The CDR3 covers 16 residues. J lost 1 base, V lost 5 bases, and 8 bases had no gene match. The complete variable domain, with remaining parts taken from reference TRBV7-9 and TRBJ1-1, reads DTGVSQNPRHKITKRGQNVTFRCDPISEHNRLYWYRQTLGQGPEFLTYFQNEAQLEKSRLLSDRFSAERPKGSFSTLEIQRTEQGDSAMYLCASSRPPGQGNTEAFFGQGTRLTVV.

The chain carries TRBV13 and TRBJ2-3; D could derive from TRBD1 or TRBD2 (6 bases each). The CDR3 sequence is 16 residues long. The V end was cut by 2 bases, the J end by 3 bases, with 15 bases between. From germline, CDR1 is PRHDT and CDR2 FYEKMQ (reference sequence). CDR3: CASSLKEGGRTDTQYF. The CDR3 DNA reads TGTGCCAGCAGCTTAAAGGAGGGGGGCCGGACAGATACGCAGTATTTT.

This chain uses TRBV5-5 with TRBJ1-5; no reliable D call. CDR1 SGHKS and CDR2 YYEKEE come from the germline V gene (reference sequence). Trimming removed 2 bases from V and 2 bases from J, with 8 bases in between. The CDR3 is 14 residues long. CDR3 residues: CASSFFGGNQPQHF. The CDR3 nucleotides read TGTGCCAGCAGCTTCTTCGGGGGCAATCAGCCCCAGCATTTT.

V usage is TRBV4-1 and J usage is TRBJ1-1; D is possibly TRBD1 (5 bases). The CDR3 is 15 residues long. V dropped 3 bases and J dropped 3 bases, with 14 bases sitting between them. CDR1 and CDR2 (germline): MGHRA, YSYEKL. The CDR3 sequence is CASSQGRGPDTEAFF. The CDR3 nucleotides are TGCGCCAGCAGCCAGGGCCGGGGCCCCGACACTGAAGCTTTCTTT.

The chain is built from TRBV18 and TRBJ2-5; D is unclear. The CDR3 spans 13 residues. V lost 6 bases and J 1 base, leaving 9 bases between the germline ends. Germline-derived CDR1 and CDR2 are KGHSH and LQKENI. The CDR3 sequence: CASSLGPQETQYF. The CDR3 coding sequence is TGTGCCAGCTCGCTCGGGCCCCAAGAGACCCAGTACTTC.

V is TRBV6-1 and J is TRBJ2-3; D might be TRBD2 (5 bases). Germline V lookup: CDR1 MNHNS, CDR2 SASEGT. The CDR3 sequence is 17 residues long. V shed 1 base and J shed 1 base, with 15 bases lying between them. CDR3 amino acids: CASSEGGGSRGTDTQYF. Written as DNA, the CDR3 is TGTGCCAGCAGTGAAGGCGGCGGATCGAGGGGCACAGATACGCAGTATTTT.

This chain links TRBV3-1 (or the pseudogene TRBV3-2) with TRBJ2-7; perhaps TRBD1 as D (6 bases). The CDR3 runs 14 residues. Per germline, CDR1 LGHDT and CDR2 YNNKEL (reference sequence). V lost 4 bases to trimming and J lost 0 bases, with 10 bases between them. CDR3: CASSRDTYSYEQYF. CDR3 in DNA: TGTGCCAGCAGCCGGGACACCTACTCCTACGAGCAGTACTTC.

Here the CDR3 DNA reads TGTGCCAGTACCCTGGACAGGGGCGACACCGGGGAGCTGTTTTTT. This codes for CASTLDRGDTGELFF. J is TRBJ2-2 and V is TRBV19, with 9 bases fitting TRBD1. The CDR3 runs to 15 residues. Germline values: CDR1 LNHDA, CDR2 SQIVND (reference sequence). Trimming removed 7 bases from V and 3 bases from J; junction bases left unmatched: 6.

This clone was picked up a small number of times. The CDR3 nucleotides read TGTGCCAGCAGAGGATGGAGCACAGATACGCAGTATTTT. Protein sequence: CASRGWSTDTQYF. This sequence joins TRBV2 and TRBJ2-3; D unresolved. Per germline, CDR1 SNHLY and CDR2 FYNNEI. The CDR3 covers 13 residues. The V and J ends lost 6 bases and 0 bases respectively, with 7 bases between them.

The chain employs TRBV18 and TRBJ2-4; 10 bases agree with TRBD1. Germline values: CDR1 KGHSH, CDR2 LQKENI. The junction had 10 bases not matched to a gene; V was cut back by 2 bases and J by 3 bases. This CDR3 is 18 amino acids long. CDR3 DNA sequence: TGTGCCAGCTCACCAAAAGCGACAGGGGGCGTTGGCAAAAACATTCAGTACTTC. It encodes CASSPKATGGVGKNIQYF.